Listed below are T cell receptor beta chains from one sample, sequenced in a study of blood T cells in healthy people across ages. A single record per CDR3 protein comes from TCRdb applying MiXCR to the 5' RACE reads. The sample has hundreds of thousands of distinct CDR3 sequences, roughly 53% seen once. Sequenced input: blood. The source of these receptors is a man aged 55 to 69 in good health. The CDR3 runs from the conserved cysteine through the conserved F or W. Each record gives: D gene, J gene, V gene, clone size, CDR3 DNA, CDR3 protein. The D gene is left open where the match is weak. Clone size is given for some rows only: seen once, a few or many times, or a class if the clone is expanded.

TRBD1 TRBJ2-5 TRBV5-1 . TGCGCCAGCAGCGTACAGGGGTGGGAGACCCAGTACTTC CASSVQGWETQYF
. TRBJ2-7 TRBV7-9 . TGTGCCAGCAGCTTCCCCGGGACAAGCTCCTACGAGCAGTACTTC CASSFPGTSSYEQYF
. TRBJ2-5 TRBV29-1 few TGCAGCGTTGGACATTTCCAAGAGACCCAGTACTTC CSVGHFQETQYF
TRBD1 TRBJ2-7 TRBV7-2 few TGTGCCAGCGGAGAAATACCGGGACAGGGAAAGTACGAGCAGTACTTC CASGEIPGQGKYEQYF
. TRBJ2-1 TRBV20-1 . TGCAGTGCTAGGCGGGCGGGGAGCTCCTACAATGAGCAGTTCTTC CSARRAGSSYNEQFF
. TRBJ2-1 TRBV6-6 . TGTGCCAGCAGACAGGACGCCTACAATGAGCAGTTCTTC CASRQDAYNEQFF
. TRBJ2-1 TRBV5-5 . TGTGCCAGCAGCCGGGTCCCGGCAAATGAGCAGTTCTTC CASSRVPANEQFF
. TRBJ2-5 TRBV29-1 . TGCAGCGTTGCTTTGGTCAGCCAAGAGACCCAGTACTTC CSVALVSQETQYF
TRBD2 TRBJ2-3 TRBV28 . TGTGCCAGCAGTCAGCGGGGGCCAAACACAGATACGCAGTATTTT CASSQRGPNTDTQYF
TRBD1 TRBJ1-6 TRBV20-1 . TGCAGTGCTAGATCCCCGACAGGGCCCCATAATTCACCCCTCCACTTT CSARSPTGPHNSPLHF
. TRBJ2-5 TRBV7-2 few TGTGCCAGCAGCTTGCGCGCAGGGCAGTACTTC CASSLRAGQYF
TRBD1 TRBJ2-5 TRBV5-1 few TGCGCCAGCAGCGTGGACAGGGCACAAGAGACCCAGTACTTC CASSVDRAQETQYF
. TRBJ2-3 TRBV20-1 . TGCAGTGCTAGCGACTTCACAGATACGCAGTATTTT CSASDFTDTQYF
. TRBJ1-6 TRBV14 . TGTGCCAGCAGCCAGGGGACCGGGACCCCCAGATCACCCCTCCACTTT CASSQGTGTPRSPLHF
. TRBJ2-6 TRBV5-1 . TGCGCCAGCAGCTTGGTTGGGGCGCCTGGGGCCAACGTCCTGACTTTC CASSLVGAPGANVLTF
. TRBJ2-1 TRBV6-1 . TGTGCCAGCAGGAAGGGGACACTTTACAATGAGCAGTTCTTC CASRKGTLYNEQFF